The rows below give T cell receptor beta chains drawn from one sample of a study of T cells in Graves' hyperthyroidism and ophthalmopathy. TCRdb independently ran MiXCR on the multiplex PCR reads; one entry per CDR3 protein. Among 150,000 to 200,000 distinct CDR3 sequences listed, over 15% were seen once. The sample was blood. Every receptor here comes from a woman aged 45-65 years with Graves' hyperthyroidism. The CDR3 runs from the conserved cysteine through the conserved F or W. The order of the fields is V gene, J gene, D gene, clone size, CDR3 protein, CDR3 DNA. A D gene is named only where the DNA matches it firmly. Rows give clone size only sometimes, using once, few, many, or a class for an expanded clone.

V gene: TRBV5-1
J gene: TRBJ1-1
D gene: .
clone size: many
CDR3 protein: CASSAVTQNTEAFF
CDR3 DNA: TGCGCCAGCAGCGCAGTTACCCAGAACACTGAAGCTTTCTTT

V gene: TRBV4-1
J gene: TRBJ1-5
D gene: .
clone size: .
CDR3 protein: CASSQDHLGGSNQPQHF
CDR3 DNA: TGCGCCAGCAGCCAAGATCATCTAGGAGGGAGCAATCAGCCCCAGCATTTT

V gene: TRBV18
J gene: TRBJ1-3
D gene: .
clone size: .
CDR3 protein: CASSPTGLGNTIYF
CDR3 DNA: TGTGCCAGCTCGCCAACAGGGCTCGGAAACACCATATATTTT

V gene: TRBV4-1
J gene: TRBJ1-5
D gene: .
clone size: .
CDR3 protein: CASSQDAGGQPQHF
CDR3 DNA: TGCGCCAGCAGCCAAGATGCTGGAGGACAGCCCCAGCATTTT

V gene: TRBV5-1
J gene: TRBJ2-1
D gene: .
clone size: .
CDR3 protein: CASRGDTEQFF
CDR3 DNA: TGCGCCAGCAGGGGTGATACGGAGCAGTTCTTC

V gene: TRBV6-5
J gene: TRBJ1-2
D gene: TRBD1
clone size: many
CDR3 protein: CASSYSTGGVGYTF
CDR3 DNA: TGTGCCAGCAGTTACTCGACAGGGGGCGTTGGCTACACCTTC

V gene: TRBV19
J gene: TRBJ1-3
D gene: .
clone size: .
CDR3 protein: CASSLAPSGNTIYF
CDR3 DNA: TGTGCCAGTAGTTTGGCGCCTTCTGGAAACACCATATATTTT

V gene: TRBV20-1
J gene: TRBJ2-7
D gene: TRBD1
clone size: many
CDR3 protein: CSARVTGIRYEQYF
CDR3 DNA: TGCAGTGCTAGAGTGACAGGGATTCGCTACGAGCAGTACTTC

V gene: TRBV20-1
J gene: TRBJ2-1
D gene: TRBD2
clone size: .
CDR3 protein: CSARGSGGSYNEQFF
CDR3 DNA: TGCAGTGCTAGAGGCAGCGGGGGCTCCTACAATGAGCAGTTCTTC

V gene: TRBV5-1
J gene: TRBJ2-3
D gene: .
clone size: .
CDR3 protein: CASSLYGADTQYF
CDR3 DNA: TGCGCCAGCAGCTTGTACGGCGCAGATACGCAGTATTTT

V gene: TRBV7-3
J gene: TRBJ1-1
D gene: TRBD1
clone size: many
CDR3 protein: CASSFSRTGDVNTEAFF
CDR3 DNA: TGTGCCAGCAGCTTTTCCCGGACAGGGGACGTGAACACTGAAGCTTTCTTT

V gene: TRBV18
J gene: TRBJ2-2
D gene: TRBD1
clone size: few
CDR3 protein: CASSPRQGVGTGELFF
CDR3 DNA: TGTGCCAGCTCACCCCGACAGGGGGTGGGCACCGGGGAGCTGTTTTTT

V gene: TRBV28
J gene: TRBJ2-7
D gene: TRBD1
clone size: many
CDR3 protein: CASRGQGEVNEQYF
CDR3 DNA: TGTGCCAGCAGGGGACAGGGGGAGGTAAACGAGCAGTACTTC

V gene: TRBV19
J gene: TRBJ1-6
D gene: TRBD1
clone size: many
CDR3 protein: CASSSTGSNSPLHF
CDR3 DNA: TGTGCCAGTAGTTCGACAGGGAGCAATTCACCCCTCCACTTT

V gene: TRBV2
J gene: TRBJ1-1
D gene: .
clone size: few
CDR3 protein: CASSRGGGSEAFF
CDR3 DNA: TGTGCCAGCAGCCGGGGTGGGGGCAGCGAAGCTTTCTTT

V gene: TRBV18
J gene: TRBJ1-1
D gene: .
clone size: many
CDR3 protein: CASSEGQNTEAFF
CDR3 DNA: TGTGCCAGCTCTGAGGGACAAAACACTGAAGCTTTCTTT

V gene: TRBV18
J gene: TRBJ2-7
D gene: TRBD1
clone size: many
CDR3 protein: CASSQDRGIYEQYF
CDR3 DNA: TGTGCCAGCTCTCAGGACAGGGGGATTTACGAGCAGTACTTC

V gene: TRBV6-1
J gene: TRBJ2-6
D gene: .
clone size: many
CDR3 protein: CASSPPGGSGANVLTF
CDR3 DNA: TGTGCCAGCAGTCCCCCTGGGGGATCTGGGGCCAACGTCCTGACTTTC

V gene: TRBV5-5
J gene: TRBJ1-2
D gene: .
clone size: few
CDR3 protein: CASSSGPSNYGYTF
CDR3 DNA: TGTGCCAGCAGCTCGGGACCTTCTAACTATGGCTACACCTTC

V gene: TRBV20-1
J gene: TRBJ2-3
D gene: TRBD2
clone size: few
CDR3 protein: CSAPKPGLVTTQYF
CDR3 DNA: TGCAGTGCCCCGAAACCGGGACTAGTTACTACGCAGTATTTT

V gene: TRBV27
J gene: TRBJ1-2
D gene: .
clone size: many
CDR3 protein: CASSFRGGGGYTF
CDR3 DNA: TGTGCCAGCAGTTTTCGGGGGGGAGGTGGCTACACCTTC

V gene: TRBV28
J gene: TRBJ2-2
D gene: TRBD1
clone size: .
CDR3 protein: CASSFWGTGDTGELFF
CDR3 DNA: TGTGCCAGCAGTTTCTGGGGGACAGGGGACACCGGGGAGCTGTTTTTT

V gene: TRBV5-1
J gene: TRBJ2-1
D gene: .
clone size: few
CDR3 protein: CASSLDGRGYNEQFF
CDR3 DNA: TGCGCCAGCAGCTTGGACGGACGGGGATACAATGAGCAGTTCTTC

V gene: TRBV12-5
J gene: TRBJ2-3
D gene: .
clone size: many
CDR3 protein: CASGLRFDTQYF
CDR3 DNA: TGTGCTAGTGGTTTGAGGTTCGATACGCAGTATTTT

V gene: TRBV4-1
J gene: TRBJ1-2
D gene: .
clone size: once
CDR3 protein: CASSQDVGFGYTF
CDR3 DNA: TGCGCCAGCAGCCAAGATGTGGGTTTCGGCTACACCTTC

V gene: TRBV28
J gene: TRBJ1-6
D gene: .
clone size: many
CDR3 protein: CASIPNRYSPLHF
CDR3 DNA: TGTGCCAGCATTCCTAATAGGTATTCACCCCTCCACTTT

V gene: TRBV5-5
J gene: TRBJ2-1
D gene: .
clone size: .
CDR3 protein: CASSLAWGQDEQFF
CDR3 DNA: TGTGCCAGCAGCTTGGCCTGGGGGCAGGATGAGCAGTTCTTC

V gene: TRBV4-1
J gene: TRBJ2-7
D gene: .
clone size: .
CDR3 protein: CASSQDPLTGAYEQYF
CDR3 DNA: TGCGCCAGCAGCCAAGATCCCCTGACTGGGGCCTACGAGCAGTACTTC

V gene: TRBV6-5
J gene: TRBJ1-3
D gene: TRBD1
clone size: many
CDR3 protein: CASSYSPAGGTGPYDISGNTIYF
CDR3 DNA: TGTGCCAGCAGTTACTCTCCGGCAGGGGGGACGGGACCATACGATATCTCTGGAAACACCATATATTTT

V gene: TRBV2
J gene: TRBJ1-5
D gene: .
clone size: many
CDR3 protein: CASSEAGFDKSQPQHF
CDR3 DNA: TGTGCCAGCAGTGAAGCGGGGTTTGACAAATCCCAGCCCCAGCATTTT

V gene: TRBV4-1
J gene: TRBJ1-5
D gene: .
clone size: few
CDR3 protein: CASSQSSTRGINQPQHF
CDR3 DNA: TGCGCCAGCAGCCAATCATCTACTAGGGGAATCAATCAGCCCCAGCATTTT

V gene: TRBV2
J gene: TRBJ1-2
D gene: .
clone size: many
CDR3 protein: CASSGQGVGYGYTF
CDR3 DNA: TGTGCCAGCAGTGGGCAGGGCGTAGGGTATGGCTACACCTTC

V gene: TRBV12-3/TRBV12-4
J gene: TRBJ2-7
D gene: .
clone size: many
CDR3 protein: CASSPRTSSYEQYF
CDR3 DNA: TGTGCCAGCAGTCCCAGGACGTCCTCCTACGAGCAGTACTTC

V gene: TRBV18
J gene: TRBJ1-5
D gene: .
clone size: many
CDR3 protein: CASSPPGQGTQPQHF
CDR3 DNA: TGTGCCAGCTCACCACCAGGGCAGGGGACTCAGCCCCAGCATTTT

V gene: TRBV7-9
J gene: TRBJ1-3
D gene: .
clone size: .
CDR3 protein: CASSLVSISGNTIYF
CDR3 DNA: TGTGCCAGCAGCTTAGTATCGATCTCTGGAAACACCATATATTTT

V gene: TRBV7-2
J gene: TRBJ2-4
D gene: TRBD1
clone size: many
CDR3 protein: CASSTYRGQRDIQYF
CDR3 DNA: TGTGCCAGCAGCACCTACAGGGGCCAAAGGGACATTCAGTACTTC

V gene: TRBV6-4
J gene: TRBJ2-1
D gene: TRBD2
clone size: many
CDR3 protein: CASSGGSSGSNEQFF
CDR3 DNA: TGTGCCAGCAGTGGAGGGTCTAGCGGAAGCAATGAGCAGTTCTTC

V gene: TRBV6-1
J gene: TRBJ1-4
D gene: .
clone size: many
CDR3 protein: CASSYGQTTNEKLFF
CDR3 DNA: TGTGCCAGCAGTTACGGGCAGACAACTAATGAAAAACTGTTTTTT

V gene: TRBV19
J gene: TRBJ1-6
D gene: .
clone size: many
CDR3 protein: CASSISGFNSPLHF
CDR3 DNA: TGTGCCAGTAGTATCTCTGGATTTAATTCACCCCTCCACTTT

V gene: TRBV6-1
J gene: TRBJ2-4
D gene: .
clone size: few
CDR3 protein: CASNPQGAKNIQYF
CDR3 DNA: TGTGCCAGCAACCCTCAGGGGGCCAAAAACATTCAGTACTTC

V gene: TRBV5-1
J gene: TRBJ2-2
D gene: .
clone size: .
CDR3 protein: CASSWTRLTRELFF
CDR3 DNA: TGCGCCAGCAGCTGGACCCGTCTAACCAGGGAGCTGTTTTTT

V gene: TRBV11-2
J gene: TRBJ1-1
D gene: .
clone size: .
CDR3 protein: CASSSSTGGEAFF
CDR3 DNA: TGTGCCAGCAGCTCATCGACAGGAGGTGAAGCTTTCTTT

V gene: TRBV10-2
J gene: TRBJ2-3
D gene: .
clone size: few
CDR3 protein: CASSESDTQYF
CDR3 DNA: TGCGCCAGCAGTGAGAGCGATACGCAGTATTTT

V gene: TRBV25-1
J gene: TRBJ2-5
D gene: .
clone size: few
CDR3 protein: CASSEFRDSAAQYF
CDR3 DNA: TGTGCCAGCAGTGAATTTCGTGACTCTGCGGCCCAGTACTTC

V gene: TRBV9
J gene: TRBJ1-2
D gene: TRBD1
clone size: few
CDR3 protein: CASSVLPGQSNYGYTF
CDR3 DNA: TGTGCCAGCAGCGTACTCCCGGGACAGTCTAACTATGGCTACACCTTC

V gene: TRBV12-3/TRBV12-4
J gene: TRBJ2-3
D gene: TRBD2
clone size: many
CDR3 protein: CASSTSGPSTDTQYF
CDR3 DNA: TGTGCCAGCAGCACTAGCGGACCCAGCACAGATACGCAGTATTTT

V gene: TRBV27
J gene: TRBJ2-5
D gene: TRBD1
clone size: many
CDR3 protein: CASSFYRGASRETQYF
CDR3 DNA: TGTGCCAGCAGTTTCTACAGGGGCGCCTCCCGAGAGACCCAGTACTTC

V gene: TRBV6-1
J gene: TRBJ1-1
D gene: .
clone size: many
CDR3 protein: CASSPSSLRGRMNTEAFF
CDR3 DNA: TGTGCCAGCAGTCCCTCCAGCCTTAGGGGCAGGATGAACACTGAAGCTTTCTTT

V gene: TRBV6-2/TRBV6-3
J gene: TRBJ2-6
D gene: .
clone size: many
CDR3 protein: CASRGQLSGANVLTF
CDR3 DNA: TGTGCCAGCAGGGGCCAGCTGTCTGGGGCCAACGTCCTGACTTTC

V gene: TRBV6-5
J gene: TRBJ1-1
D gene: .
clone size: many
CDR3 protein: CASSYTRPTGSTEAFF
CDR3 DNA: TGTGCCAGCAGTTACACGCGGCCAACAGGGTCGACTGAAGCTTTCTTT

V gene: TRBV9
J gene: TRBJ1-6
D gene: .
clone size: .
CDR3 protein: CASSVAGQVNSPLHF
CDR3 DNA: TGTGCCAGCAGCGTAGCTGGGCAGGTAAATTCACCCCTCCACTTT

V gene: TRBV7-2
J gene: TRBJ2-1
D gene: .
clone size: many
CDR3 protein: CASSLTAGTSRPNEQFF
CDR3 DNA: TGTGCCAGCAGCTTAACCGCGGGTACTAGCCGACCCAATGAGCAGTTCTTC

V gene: TRBV20-1
J gene: TRBJ1-1
D gene: .
clone size: once
CDR3 protein: CSAIPFMNTEAFF
CDR3 DNA: TGCAGTGCTATACCCTTTATGAACACTGAAGCTTTCTTT

V gene: TRBV7-7
J gene: TRBJ1-6
D gene: TRBD1
clone size: few
CDR3 protein: CASSLEGTVHFSYNSPLHF
CDR3 DNA: TGTGCTAGCAGCTTAGAAGGGACAGTCCATTTCTCCTATAATTCACCCCTCCACTTT

V gene: TRBV5-6
J gene: TRBJ1-1
D gene: .
clone size: .
CDR3 protein: CASSPTGHTEAFF
CDR3 DNA: TGTGCCAGCAGCCCTACAGGGCACACTGAAGCTTTCTTT

V gene: TRBV10-2
J gene: TRBJ1-2
D gene: TRBD1
clone size: many
CDR3 protein: CASSEHRDRGDGYTF
CDR3 DNA: TGCGCCAGCAGTGAACACCGGGACAGGGGAGATGGCTACACCTTC